These 5 T cell receptor beta chains came from one sample sequenced in a study of blood T cell repertoires in COVID-19. Measured with immunoSEQ multiplex PCR; TCRdb has only the in-frame clones, and not every one. The table shows about 77,000 clones, with about 88% occurring only once. The material sequenced was peripheral blood. These receptors originate from an elderly woman with active or convalescent COVID-19.

V is TRBV28 and J is TRBJ1-4; D unresolved. Per germline, CDR1 MDHEN and CDR2 SYDVKM. The CDR3 length is 15 residues. The V end was cut by 3 bases, the J end by 0 bases, with 8 bases between. CDR3 amino acids: CASSFWTATNEKLFF. The CDR3 DNA follows: TGTGCCAGCAGTTTTTGGACTGCAACTAATGAAAAACTGTTTTTT.

The table lists this clone with a count of one. The chain has TRBV7-3 and TRBJ1-2; D uncertain. This CDR3 comprises 10 residues. V lost 5 bases and J 5 bases, leaving 3 bases between the germline ends. Germline lookup yields CDR1 SGHTA and CDR2 FQGTGA. In DNA form, the CDR3 reads TGTGCCAGCAGCCTTTATGGCTACACCTTC. Translated: CASSLYGYTF.

The chain couples TRBV5-5 to TRBJ2-5; D gene unclear. Germline V lookup: CDR1 SGHKS, CDR2 YYEKEE (reference sequence). The germline V and J ends were trimmed by 4 bases and 1 base, with 2 bases remaining between them. The CDR3 runs to 11 residues. CDR3 amino acids: CASSLQETQYF. Here the CDR3 DNA reads TGTGCCAGCAGCCTCCAAGAGACCCAGTACTTC.

J is TRBJ1-2 and V is TRBV27; possible D gene TRBD1, 5 bases. The CDR3 length is 14 residues. Trimming shortened V by 8 bases and J by 0 bases, and 13 bases separated the two germline ends. Germline values: CDR1 MNHEY, CDR2 SMNVEV (reference sequence). The CDR3 sequence: CASRPGGANYGYTF. In DNA, the CDR3 is TGTGCCAGCCGGCCTGGGGGGGCTAACTATGGCTACACCTTC.

The genes are TRBV2 and TRBJ2-7; a possible D gene is TRBD1 (6 bases). Trimming shortened V by 10 bases and J by 3 bases, and 19 bases separated the two germline ends. The CDR3 runs to 14 residues. Germline V gene data show CDR1 as SNHLY and CDR2 as FYNNEI. CDR3 nucleotide sequence: TGTGCCACCAACCGGGACACCGGAGGCTACGAGCAGTACTTC. Protein sequence: CATNRDTGGYEQYF.